The sequence of this T cell receptor beta chain was determined in a study of blood T cell repertoires in COVID-19. The overall study: PBMCs, B-cell-depleted T cells, or T cells provided the cDNA or gDNA that made up the material.

How the authors handled the data: Reference gene primer amplification yielded estimated nucleated cell counts. Sequencing was performed with immunoSEQ multiplex PCR; in TCRdb, only in-frame clones are kept and a portion is missing. The V and J calls and clone size were taken over from that table, and D and trimming were inferred from the DNA. There are around 190,000 clones in the sample; around 83% occur only once, and more than 7.5% lies in the top ten. Patients in Seattle were enrolled during active infection, then followed longitudinally. Germline V gene lookup returns CDR1 LNHNV and CDR2 YYDKDF (reference sequence). V lost 3 bases, J lost 0 bases, and 18 bases lay in between. This CDR3 is 17 amino acids long.

V is TRBV15 and J is TRBJ2-7; D may be TRBD1 (6 bases). The sequenced material came from peripheral blood. This TCR derives from a woman aged 70-85 years with COVID-19, enrolled during active disease. CDR3 residues: CATSSQSTGIISYEQYF. The CDR3 nucleotides read TGTGCCACCAGCAGCCAAAGTACAGGGATAATCTCCTACGAGCAGTACTTC.